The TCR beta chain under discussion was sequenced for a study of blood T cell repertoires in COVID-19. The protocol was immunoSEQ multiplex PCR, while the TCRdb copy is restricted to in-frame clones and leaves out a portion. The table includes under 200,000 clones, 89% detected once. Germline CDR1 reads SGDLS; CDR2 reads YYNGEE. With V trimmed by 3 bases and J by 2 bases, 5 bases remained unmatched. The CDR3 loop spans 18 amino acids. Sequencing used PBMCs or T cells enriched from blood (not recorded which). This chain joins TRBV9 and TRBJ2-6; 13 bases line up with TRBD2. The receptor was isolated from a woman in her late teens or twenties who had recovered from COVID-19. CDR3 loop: CASSAPGLAGPGANVLTF. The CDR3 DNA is TGTGCCAGCAGCGCGCCGGGACTAGCGGGACCTGGGGCCAACGTCCTGACTTTC.